This note documents a single TCR beta chain sequence. Original analysis: Estimation of nucleated cell counts relied on the amplification of reference gene primers. Data came from immunoSEQ multiplex PCR; TCRdb stores just in-frame clones and leaves some out. V, J and clone size derive from that table, while D and trimming were established from the DNA sequence. The repertoire holds 50,000 to 75,000 clones, with roughly 87% as singletons. The data derive from a study of blood T cell repertoires in COVID-19. V was pared by 5 bases and J by 5 bases, with 24 bases between. Germline lookup yields CDR1 SGHAT and CDR2 FQNNGV. CDR3 length: 17 amino acids.

The chain uses TRBV11-2 and TRBJ2-5; TRBD2 is a possible D gene (6 bases). Sample: peripheral blood. The sequence was collected from an older man in a cohort sampled during active COVID-19. CDR3 sequence (DNA): TGTGCCAGCAGCCTTGGGGGTAGCGGAGGGAGGAGGGAGACCCAGTACTTC. It encodes CASSLGGSGGRRETQYF.